The 23 T cell receptor beta chains below were found in one sample sequenced in a study of blood T cell repertoires in COVID-19. Profiling relied on immunoSEQ multiplex PCR, and the TCRdb table lists in-frame clones only, not all of them. The repertoire has some 200,000 clones, approximately 86% of them found once; the top ten carry 0.8% to 0.95%. Sequenced sample: peripheral blood. These TCRs come from a man aged 55 to 70 with COVID-19, enrolled during active disease.

J is TRBJ2-5 and V is TRBV7-9; 8 bases are a match to TRBD1. Unmatched junction bases numbered 11, after V lost 3 bases and J lost 8 bases. The CDR3 consists of 15 residues. CDR1 is SEHNR, CDR2 FQNEAQ, per germline (reference sequence). The CDR3 DNA sequence: TGTGCCAGCAGCTTCGAATGGACAGGGCGGAACACCCAGTACTTC. As protein: CASSFEWTGRNTQYF. Filled out from reference TRBV7-9 and TRBJ2-5, the complete variable domain reads DTGVSQNPRHKITKRGQNVTFRCDPISEHNRLYWYRQTLGQGPEFLTYFQNEAQLEKSRLLSDRFSAERPKGSFSTLEIQRTEQGDSAMYLCASSFEWTGRNTQYFGPGTRLLVL.

The chain recombines TRBV27 with TRBJ2-2; D remains ambiguous. The V and J ends lost 1 base and 2 bases respectively, with 8 bases between them. CDR1 is MNHEY, CDR2 SMNVEV, per germline (reference sequence). The CDR3 spans 15 residues. CDR3 in amino acids: CASSLLGINTGELFF. For the CDR3, the DNA is TGTGCCAGCAGTTTATTGGGCATAAACACCGGGGAGCTGTTTTTT.

This chain uses TRBV4-3 with TRBJ2-1; D not certain. V was shortened by 2 bases and J by 6 bases, with 11 bases between the two germline ends. Per the germline V gene, CDR1 is LGHNA and CDR2 is YSLEER. This CDR3 spans 14 amino acids. CDR3 residues: CASSQSANLNEQFF. The CDR3 nucleotides are TGCGCCAGCAGCCAAAGCGCAAACCTCAATGAGCAGTTCTTC.

The chain has TRBV6-5 and TRBJ2-7, with a tentative D call TRBD1 (5 bases). V gave up 10 bases and J gave up 0 bases, with 13 bases separating them. Per germline, CDR1 MNHEY and CDR2 SVGAGI. This CDR3 spans 13 amino acids. CDR3 sequence: CANLQDSSYEQYF. The DNA for the CDR3 is TGTGCCAACTTACAGGATAGCTCCTACGAGCAGTACTTC.

The CDR3 sequence: CASSQDQRTAVDEQFF. CDR3 nucleotide sequence: TGTGCCAGCAGCCAAGATCAGCGGACCGCGGTAGATGAGCAGTTCTTC. V is TRBV3-1 (or the pseudogene TRBV3-2) and J is TRBJ2-1, with D perhaps matching TRBD2 (5 bases). Germline CDR1 LGHDT, CDR2 YNNKEL (reference sequence). Trimming pared 0 bases from V and 8 bases from J, leaving 17 bases between. This CDR3 is built from 16 residues.

This chain uses TRBV6-5 with TRBJ1-6, with 7 bases fitting TRBD1. Unmatched junction bases numbered 8, after V lost 3 bases and J lost 9 bases. The V gene's germline CDR1 is MNHEY and CDR2 SVGAGI. The CDR3 spans 15 residues. CDR3 coding DNA: TGTGCCAGCAGTTATGGGACAGAAGGCCCTTCACCCCTCCACTTT. It is translated as CASSYGTEGPSPLHF.

As regards this clone: Within the sample, other DNA sequences also encode this same CDR3. In DNA, the CDR3 is TGTGCCAGCTCACCAGGGCAGGGAAACACTGAAGCTTTCTTT. It yields the protein CASSPGQGNTEAFF. The V call is TRBV18, the J call TRBJ1-1, with a tentative D call TRBD1 (5 bases). The CDR3 has 14 residues. Germline V lookup: CDR1 KGHSH, CDR2 LQKENI. Trimming pared 2 bases from V and 2 bases from J, leaving 9 bases between.

V gene TRBV4-3 combines with J gene TRBJ1-2; 7 nucleotides align to TRBD1. The V segment lost 0 bases and the J segment 4 bases; nucleotides outside the gene matches: 8. Germline V gene lookup returns CDR1 LGHNA and CDR2 YSLEER. This CDR3 region has 16 residues. Here the CDR3 DNA reads TGCGCCAGCAGCCAAGATGGGGCAGGGGGTAGCTATGGCTACACCTTC. It yields the protein CASSQDGAGGSYGYTF.

The chain joins TRBV11-2 to TRBJ1-1; 7 nucleotides align to TRBD1. J was trimmed by 11 bases and V by 2 bases; bases with no gene match: 11. CDR1 and CDR2 (germline): SGHAT, FQNNGV. There are 14 residues in the CDR3. In nucleotides, the CDR3 is TGTGCCAGCAGCTTAATGAACAGGGGCAGGGGGGCTTTCTTT. It yields the protein CASSLMNRGRGAFF.

The rearrangement joins TRBV27 to TRBJ2-2, with D uncertain. Trimming took 0 bases from V and 5 from J, leaving 10 bases between them. Looked up from germline, CDR1 is MNHEY and CDR2 is SMNVEV (reference sequence). The CDR3 has 15 residues. CDR3 sequence: CASSLSRSSTGELFF. In DNA form, the CDR3 reads TGTGCCAGCAGTTTATCGCGGAGCTCAACCGGGGAGCTGTTTTTT.

This clone has more than one count but fewer than ten. V gene TRBV7-9 combines with J gene TRBJ1-1; D unresolved. The CDR3 spans 14 residues. V lost 5 bases to trimming and J lost 10 bases, with 20 bases between them. Per germline, CDR1 SEHNR and CDR2 FQNEAQ (reference sequence). The CDR3 region is CASSLDTVGNAAFF. CDR3 sequence (DNA): TGTGCCAGCAGCCTCGATACCGTCGGGAATGCAGCTTTCTTT.

The chain couples TRBV19 to TRBJ1-5; D is unclear. Germline V CDR1 and CDR2: LNHDA, SQIVND (reference sequence). The CDR3 is made up of 16 amino acids. Trimming left V 0 bases short and J 3 bases short, with 12 bases between. The CDR3 nucleotides read TGTGCCAGTAGTATAGAGCCCGGGTCATACAATCAGCCCCAGCATTTT. It specifies CASSIEPGSYNQPQHF.

The V gene is TRBV7-3, the J gene TRBJ1-3, with 8 bases aligning to TRBD1. CDR1 is SGHTA, CDR2 FQGTGA, per germline. J lost 1 base, V lost 3 bases, and 2 bases had no gene match. The length of the CDR3 is 15 residues. Written as DNA, the CDR3 is TGTGCCAGCAGCTTTGACAGGGGATCTGGAAACACCATATATTTT. It translates to CASSFDRGSGNTIYF.

The chain carries TRBV2 and TRBJ2-5, with a possible D match to TRBD1 (6 bases). This CDR3 region has 16 residues. Trimming pared 4 bases from V and 0 bases from J, leaving 15 bases between. Germline V gives CDR1 SNHLY, CDR2 FYNNEI. Written as DNA, the CDR3 is TGTGCCAGCAGTGTACAGGGACCGAGGTACCAAGAGACCCAGTACTTC. Encoded protein: CASSVQGPRYQETQYF.

The chain couples TRBV3-1 (or the pseudogene TRBV3-2) to TRBJ2-7, with D tentatively TRBD1 (5 bases). The germline gives CDR1 LGHDT, CDR2 YNNKEL (reference sequence). Trimming left V 0 bases short and J 2 bases short, with 14 bases between. This CDR3 region has 16 residues. CDR3 in DNA: TGTGCCAGCAGCCAAGAAGTTCGGACACAGACCTACGAGCAGTACTTC. Translated, it gives CASSQEVRTQTYEQYF.

V and J are TRBV2 and TRBJ1-5, with 10 bases identical to TRBD1. The V segment lost 4 bases and the J segment 7 bases; nucleotides outside the gene matches: 4. Germline V gives CDR1 SNHLY, CDR2 FYNNEI. The CDR3 sequence is 14 residues long. Here the CDR3 reads CASSGQGARQPQHF. In DNA, the CDR3 is TGTGCCAGCAGTGGACAGGGGGCACGCCAGCCCCAGCATTTT. Supplemented by reference TRBV2 and TRBJ1-5, the full variable domain reads EPEVTQTPSHQVTQMGQEVILRCVPISNHLYFYWYRQILGQKVEFLVSFYNNEISEKSEIFDDQFSVERPDGSNFTLKIRSTKLEDSAMYFCASSGQGARQPQHFGDGTRLSIL.

V gene TRBV18 combines with J gene TRBJ2-1; D is possibly TRBD2 (6 bases). CDR3 size: 13 residues. V was pared by 3 bases and J by 15 bases, with 18 bases between. Looked up from germline, CDR1 is KGHSH and CDR2 is LQKENI. This chain's CDR3 is CASSPPTGENLFF. The CDR3 DNA is TGTGCCAGCTCACCGCCCACGGGGGAGAATCTGTTCTTC.

This clone was seen once. The chain joins TRBV30 to TRBJ2-2; 7 bases are a match to TRBD1. Germline lookup yields CDR1 GTSNPN and CDR2 SVGIG (reference sequence). Unmatched junction bases numbered 9, after V lost 4 bases and J lost 7 bases. The CDR3 loop spans 14 amino acids. CDR3 sequence: CAWTPTGPGGELFF. The CDR3 bases are TGTGCCTGGACCCCGACAGGGCCGGGCGGGGAGCTGTTTTTT.

J is TRBJ2-6 and V is TRBV30; 9 bases match TRBD2. The CDR3 runs to 17 residues. The junction had 11 bases not matched to a gene; V was cut back by 8 bases and J by 0 bases. Germline CDR1 reads GTSNPN; CDR2 reads SVGIG (reference sequence). CDR3 region: CAAPPAGGASGANVLTF. In DNA, the CDR3 is TGTGCCGCCCCCCCAGCGGGAGGTGCCTCTGGGGCCAACGTCCTGACTTTC.

The gene calls are TRBV28 and TRBJ2-7, with 7 bases lining up with TRBD1. CDR3 length: 14 amino acids. CDR1 is MDHEN and CDR2 is SYDVKM in the germline V gene. After removal of 6 bases from V and 1 base from J, the junction contained 6 bases not matched to a gene. CDR3 bases: TGTGCCAGCAGCACCAACAGGGGATCCTACGAGCAGTACTTC. Translated: CASSTNRGSYEQYF.

The chain combines TRBV5-1 with TRBJ2-1; weak D call: TRBD2 (7 bases). This CDR3 has 17 amino acids. The germline gives CDR1 SGHRS, CDR2 YFSETQ. Trimming left V 4 bases short and J 0 bases short, with 17 bases between. In DNA form, the CDR3 reads TGCGCCAGCAGCCTCCGCGTTGGGGGGGCCTCCTACAATGAGCAGTTCTTC. The encoded protein is CASSLRVGGASYNEQFF. The variable domain in full, with the rest retrieved from reference TRBV5-1 and TRBJ2-1, is KAGVTQTPRYLIKTRGQQVTLSCSPISGHRSVSWYQQTPGQGLQFLFEYFSETQRNKGNFPGRFSGRQFSNSRSEMNVSTLELGDSALYLCASSLRVGGASYNEQFFGPGTRLTVL.

The rearrangement links TRBV27 to TRBJ1-5, with TRBD1 as a possible D gene (6 bases). Germline CDR1 MNHEY, CDR2 SMNVEV (reference sequence). The CDR3 is 16 residues long. Between the trimmed V and J ends, which lost 4 bases and 5 bases, there was a span of 18 bases. In DNA form, the CDR3 reads TGTGCCAGCAGTTCAACAGGGTCGGCGGCGTATCAGCCCCAGCATTTT. As protein: CASSSTGSAAYQPQHF.

This clone was observed a few times. The V call is TRBV2, the J call TRBJ1-4; 7 bases line up with TRBD1. The V gene's germline CDR1 is SNHLY and CDR2 FYNNEI. The CDR3 loop spans 19 amino acids. V shed 2 bases and J 3 bases; nucleotides not matched to a gene: 15. The CDR3 coding sequence is TGTGCCAGCAGTGAAATAGGGGGCAGGGTTAAGGTAGCTAATGAAAAACTGTTTTTT. As protein: CASSEIGGRVKVANEKLFF.